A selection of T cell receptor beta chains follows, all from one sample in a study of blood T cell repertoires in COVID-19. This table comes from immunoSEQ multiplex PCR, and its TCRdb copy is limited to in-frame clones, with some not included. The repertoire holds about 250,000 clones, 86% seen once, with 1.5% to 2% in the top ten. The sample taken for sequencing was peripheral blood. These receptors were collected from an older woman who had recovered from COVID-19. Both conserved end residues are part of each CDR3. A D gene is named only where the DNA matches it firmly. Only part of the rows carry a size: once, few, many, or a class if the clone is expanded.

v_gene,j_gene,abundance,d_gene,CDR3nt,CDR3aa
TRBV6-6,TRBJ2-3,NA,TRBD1,TGTGCCAGCAGTTACGTGACAGGGGTTTCAGATACGCAGTATTTT,CASSYVTGVSDTQYF
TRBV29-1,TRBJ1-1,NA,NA,TGCATCCGCACTGAAGCTTTCTTT,CIRTEAFF
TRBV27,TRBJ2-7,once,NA,TGTGCCAGCAGTATTTCAAGAGCCGGCTCCTACGAGCAGTACTTC,CASSISRAGSYEQYF
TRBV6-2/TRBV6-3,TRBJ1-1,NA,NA,TGTGCCAGCAGTTACTCACACCTCCGACAGGTTAAAACTGAAGCTTTCTTT,CASSYSHLRQVKTEAFF
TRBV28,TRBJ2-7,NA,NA,TGTGCCAGCACCCACGGGTCAGCTTCCTACGAGCAGTACTTC,CASTHGSASYEQYF
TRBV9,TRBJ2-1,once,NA,TGTGCCAGCAGCGTAGCGGGAGCACGATACAATGAGCAGTTCTTC,CASSVAGARYNEQFF
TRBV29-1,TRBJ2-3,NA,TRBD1,TGCAGCGTTGAGGGACAGGGCACAGATACGCAGTATTTT,CSVEGQGTDTQYF
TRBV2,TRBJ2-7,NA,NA,TGTGCCAGCAGCCACCCAACACGTCTCGAGCAGTACTTC,CASSHPTRLEQYF
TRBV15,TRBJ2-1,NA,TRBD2,TGTGCCACCAGCAGAGGAAGACTAGCGGATAATCGGGATGAGCAGTTCTTC,CATSRGRLADNRDEQFF
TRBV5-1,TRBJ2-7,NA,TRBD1,TGCGCCAGCAGCATTGGACAGGGGCAATTCCAGTACTTC,CASSIGQGQFQYF
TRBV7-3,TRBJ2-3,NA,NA,TGTGCCAGCAGCTCGGGGTACACAGATACGCAGTATTTT,CASSSGYTDTQYF
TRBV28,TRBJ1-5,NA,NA,TGTGCCAGCAGGGGGGGTGGGCAGCCCCAGCATTTT,CASRGGGQPQHF
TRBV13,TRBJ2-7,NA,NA,TGTGCCAGCAGCTTTTTCAGGAATCTCTACGAGCAGTACTTC,CASSFFRNLYEQYF
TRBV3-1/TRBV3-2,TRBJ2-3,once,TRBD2,TGTGCCAGCAGCCCCATCCGGACTAGCGGGGAGGGGGATACGCAGTATTTT,CASSPIRTSGEGDTQYF
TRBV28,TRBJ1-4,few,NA,TGTGCCAGCAGCCCTGGGGGGGCTTTGGAAAAACTGTTTTTT,CASSPGGALEKLFF
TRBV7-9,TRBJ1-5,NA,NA,TGTGCCAGCAGCATACGGGGAGGGCCCCAGCATTTT,CASSIRGGPQHF
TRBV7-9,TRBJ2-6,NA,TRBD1,TGTGCCAGCAGCTTGACAGGGGGCTCTGGGGCCAACGTCCTGACTTTC,CASSLTGGSGANVLTF
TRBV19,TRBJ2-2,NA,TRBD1,TGTGCCAGTAGGACAGGGGTACGACTTAACACCGGGGAGCTGTTTTTT,CASRTGVRLNTGELFF
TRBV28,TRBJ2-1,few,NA,TGTGCCAGCAGTTTAGGGCAGAACCCCTACAATGAGCAGTTCTTC,CASSLGQNPYNEQFF
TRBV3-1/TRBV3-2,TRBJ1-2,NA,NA,TGTGCCAGCAGCCATGCAGGGTGGCGCTCCTACACCTTC,CASSHAGWRSYTF
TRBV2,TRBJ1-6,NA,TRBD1,TGTGCCAGCGGCCGGGAGGGGGCGGATTCACCCCTCCACTTT,CASGREGADSPLHF
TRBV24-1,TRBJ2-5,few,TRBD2,TGTGCCACCAGTGTAACAATAGCGGGGGTTAGGGGTGTAGAGACCCAGTACTTC,CATSVTIAGVRGVETQYF
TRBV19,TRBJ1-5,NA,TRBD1,TGTGCCAGTAGTACAAACAGACAGGGGGCAATGAGCAATCAGCCCCAGCATTTT,CASSTNRQGAMSNQPQHF
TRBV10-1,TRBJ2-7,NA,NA,TGCGCCACCCTTCCCCCGGGAACAGTCTCCTACGAGCAGTACTTC,CATLPPGTVSYEQYF
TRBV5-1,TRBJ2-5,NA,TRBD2,TGCGCCAGCAGCGTACTGACTAGCGTGTCTGAGACCCAGTACTTC,CASSVLTSVSETQYF
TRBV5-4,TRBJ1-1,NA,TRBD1,TGTGCCAGCAGCGGGCAGGGGGGCCTCATGAACACTGAAGCTTTCTTT,CASSGQGGLMNTEAFF
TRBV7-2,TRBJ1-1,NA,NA,TGTGCCAGCAGCTTAGCGCGGGGGACTGAAGCTTTCTTT,CASSLARGTEAFF
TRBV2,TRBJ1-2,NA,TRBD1,TGTGCCAGCAGCCGGGACAGGGTGAACTATGGCTACACCTTC,CASSRDRVNYGYTF
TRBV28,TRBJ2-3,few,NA,TGTGCCAGCAGTACCCCACAGGGAGCCGGCACAGATACGCAGTATTTT,CASSTPQGAGTDTQYF
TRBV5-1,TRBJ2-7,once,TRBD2,TGCGCCAGCAGTGGAGGACTAGCGGGTAACTACGAGCAGTACTTC,CASSGGLAGNYEQYF
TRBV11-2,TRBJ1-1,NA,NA,TGTGCCAGCAGCTTAGATCAGTACACTGAAGCTTTCTTT,CASSLDQYTEAFF
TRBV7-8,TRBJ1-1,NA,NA,TGTGCCAGCAGCTTAGTCGAGAGGAACACTGAAGCTTTCTTT,CASSLVERNTEAFF
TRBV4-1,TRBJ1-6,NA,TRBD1,TGCGCCAGCAGCCAACTGGGACAGGGGGCCAATAATTCACCCCTCCACTTT,CASSQLGQGANNSPLHF
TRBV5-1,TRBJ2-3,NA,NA,TGCGCCAGCTCACTTAACGCGGCAGATACGCAGTATTTT,CASSLNAADTQYF
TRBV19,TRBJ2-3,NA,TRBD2,TGTGCCAGTAGTATTCGGTCGGGACTAGCAGAAGATACGCAGTATTTT,CASSIRSGLAEDTQYF
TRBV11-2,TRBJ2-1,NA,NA,TGTGCCAGCAGCTTATTAGGCGGGGGCCCTTACAATGAGCAGTTCTTC,CASSLLGGGPYNEQFF
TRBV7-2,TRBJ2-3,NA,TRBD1,TGTGCCAGCAGCCAAGAACAGGGGAGCACAGATACGCAGTATTTT,CASSQEQGSTDTQYF
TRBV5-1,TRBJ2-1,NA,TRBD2,TGCGCCAGCAGCTTCCCCAGCGGGGGGCTTTACAATGAGCAGTTCTTC,CASSFPSGGLYNEQFF
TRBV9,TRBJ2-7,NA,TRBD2,TGTGCCAGCAGCGTGCTTAGCGGGGGAAACTACGAGCAGTACTTC,CASSVLSGGNYEQYF
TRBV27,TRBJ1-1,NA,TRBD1,TGTGCCAGCAGTAATCGGGGACAGGAGGCTTTCTTT,CASSNRGQEAFF
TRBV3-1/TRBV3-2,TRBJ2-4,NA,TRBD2,TGTGCCAGCAGCCCAGAACTAGCGGGGGCCAAAAACATTCAGTACTTC,CASSPELAGAKNIQYF
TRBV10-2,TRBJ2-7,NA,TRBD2,TGCGCCAGCAGATCTAGCGGGGGCGGGGAGCAGTACTTC,CASRSSGGGEQYF
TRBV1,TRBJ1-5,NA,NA,TGCACCGTTCGACAGGTGATCCCCCAGCATTTT,CTVRQVIPQHF
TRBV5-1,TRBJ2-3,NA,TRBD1,TGCGCCAGCAGCTTCTCGACAGGGGGCACAGATACGCAGTATTTT,CASSFSTGGTDTQYF
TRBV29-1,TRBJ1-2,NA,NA,TGCAGCGTCAGCCCCCCGGACGGGGGAAACTATGGCTACACCTTC,CSVSPPDGGNYGYTF
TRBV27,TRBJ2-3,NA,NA,TGTGCCAGCAGTTTACAGGTGGCAGATACGCAGTATTTT,CASSLQVADTQYF
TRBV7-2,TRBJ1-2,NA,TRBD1,TGTGCCAGCAGCCCTTCTCCGGGACAGGGGGCGCGAGATGGCTACACCTTC,CASSPSPGQGARDGYTF
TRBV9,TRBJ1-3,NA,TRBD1,TGTGCCAGCAGCGTAAGAGGACAGGACGTTGGAAACACCATATATTTT,CASSVRGQDVGNTIYF
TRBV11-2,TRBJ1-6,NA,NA,TGTGCCAGCAGCTTAATGCAGGGAAAAAATTCACCCCTCCACTTT,CASSLMQGKNSPLHF
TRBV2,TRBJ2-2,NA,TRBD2,TGTGCCAGCAGCGTAGCGGGGGGGCTCACCGGGGAGCTGTTTTTT,CASSVAGGLTGELFF